The sequence of this TCR beta chain was determined in a study of blood T cell repertoires in COVID-19. The method was immunoSEQ multiplex PCR; TCRdb's version includes in-frame clones alone and lacks a portion of them. The sample carries 300,000 to 350,000 clones, roughly 85% recorded once. The sample consisted of PBMCs or T cells enriched from blood (not recorded which). The clonotype comes from a woman aged 40 to 50 with acute COVID-19.

The CDR3 reads CASSYGDRAGELFF. For the CDR3, the DNA is TGTGCCAGCAGTTATGGCGACAGAGCCGGGGAGCTGTTTTTT. The chain combines TRBV6-5 with TRBJ2-2; D possibly corresponds to TRBD1 (5 bases). CDR3 length equals 14 residues. Trimming took off 3 bases at V and 6 bases at J, with 11 bases between the two ends. Germline V gives CDR1 MNHEY, CDR2 SVGAGI.